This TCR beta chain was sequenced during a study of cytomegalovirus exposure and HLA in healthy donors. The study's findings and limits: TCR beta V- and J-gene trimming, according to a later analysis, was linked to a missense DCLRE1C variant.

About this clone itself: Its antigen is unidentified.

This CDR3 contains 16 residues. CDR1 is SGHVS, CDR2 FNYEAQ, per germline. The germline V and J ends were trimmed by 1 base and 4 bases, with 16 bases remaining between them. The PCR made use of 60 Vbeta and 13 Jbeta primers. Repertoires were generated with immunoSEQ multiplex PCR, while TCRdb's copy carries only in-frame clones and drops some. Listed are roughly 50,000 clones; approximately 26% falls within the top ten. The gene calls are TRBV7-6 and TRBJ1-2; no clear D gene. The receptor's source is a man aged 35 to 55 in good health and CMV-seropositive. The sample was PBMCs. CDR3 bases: TGTGCCAGCAGCTTAGGGTTCGGGTTATCCACCTATGGCTACACCTTC. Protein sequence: CASSLGFGLSTYGYTF. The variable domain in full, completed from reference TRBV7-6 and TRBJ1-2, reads GAGVSQSPRYKVTKRGQDVALRCDPISGHVSLYWYRQALGQGPEFLTYFNYEAQQDKSGLPNDRFSAERPEGSISTLTIQRTEQRDSAMYRCASSLGFGLSTYGYTFGSGTRLTVV.